What follows describes a single T cell receptor beta chain. This clone's antigen is unknown. There are no base qualities to consult, and no much larger clone falls within one base. The record originates from a study of identical twins (TCRdb year 2016). Context from the whole study: TCR alpha and beta repertoires from monozygotic twins, unrelated adults of various ages and cord blood were deep-sequenced to test whether fetal clonotypes persist. Replicate twin experiments were performed at different times using different library preparation protocols to rule out contamination.

Every donor was a healthy Caucasian. The twin cohort comprised three pairs of female monozygotic twins, all aged about 18 to 29 years. Positive isolation kits from Invitrogen were used to isolate CD4+ and CD8+ T cell populations. The library was produced with 5' RACE. Sequencing was performed on an Illumina HiSeq 2000. Template switching added a universal primer binding site, and the final cDNA carried a unique molecular identifier that allowed TCR cDNA molecules to be counted accurately. Specific primers in the conserved constant-segment region were used to synthesize first-strand cDNA for TCR alpha and beta chains. To control for contamination, each cDNA library was double barcoded with a SMART-Mk sample barcode plus Illumina barcodes. TruSeq adapter sequences along with Illumina sample barcodes were introduced in two successive PCR steps. TCR alpha and beta cDNA libraries were sequenced on the Illumina HiSeq platform with custom primers. For the original study's pipeline: Raw reads were processed with MiGEC to extract unique molecular identifiers, and MiXCR was used to determine CDR3 positions. Recombination models were inferred per individual with the repgenHMM and IGoR tools using an EM algorithm. Shared clonotype analysis was performed with the tcR package in R, normalizing sharing by the product of cloneset sizes. To study raw recombination without the effects of thymic and clonal selection, out-of-frame nonproductive sequences were analyzed. In-frame beta chains were kept once TCRdb had trimmed the public reads at Q25 with fastp and called clones with MiXCR. Identical CDR3 proteins give one entry, which carries the most common genes and DNA. The V and J calls follow TCRdb's processing rather than the paper's. The sample records about 250,000 distinct CDR3 sequences, approximately 8.6% of which are singletons. Approximately 3% of the sample is taken by the ten largest.

The CDR3 goes from the cysteine to the phenylalanine over 13 residues. Just the 39-base CDR3 DNA is kept, in frame starting at base 1. V is reduced by 0 bases and J by 3 bases, leaving a spacing of 6 bases between them. From the germline V gene (reference sequence), CDR1 is SEHNR and CDR2 is FQNEAQ. The paper as a whole reports these results and caveats: Because the same donors could not be followed over many years, conclusions were based on cross-sectional statistical analysis. Compared with coincidental sharing between unrelated individuals, out-of-frame TCR alpha sequences shared between twins showed an excess of sequences with low generation probability. Fewer insertions were carried by abundant cord blood beta clonotypes, a similar but weaker trend appeared in young adult naive repertoires, and no such trend appeared in memory repertoires. A weaker excess of twin sharing was found in beta out-of-frame sequences because the signal-to-noise ratio was lowered by fewer shared sequences. Invariant T cells such as MAIT and iNKT could partly confound zero-insertion analyses, though diverse VJ usage argued against this for most clonotypes. In monozygotic twins, recombination models systematically underestimated out-of-frame TCR alpha sharing, but the models matched the sharing seen between unrelated individuals.

In addition, the sample was reused for a study of yellow fever vaccine responses in identical twins. The second study, in turn, reports: According to the authors, in identical twins the way T cells responded to vaccination appeared partly convergent and partly personalized. Focusing on identical twins, the study followed the T cell clones that responded to the vaccine, and did so with precision.

Rearrangement joined TRBV7-9 to TRBJ2-7, with no D gene named confidently. This receptor was obtained from a woman younger than 35 in good health. Sequenced material: CD8+ T cells sorted from blood. The CDR3 here reads CASSLAKSYEQYF. The DNA reads as follows: TGTGCCAGCAGCTTAGCGAAGAGCTACGAGCAGTACTTC.